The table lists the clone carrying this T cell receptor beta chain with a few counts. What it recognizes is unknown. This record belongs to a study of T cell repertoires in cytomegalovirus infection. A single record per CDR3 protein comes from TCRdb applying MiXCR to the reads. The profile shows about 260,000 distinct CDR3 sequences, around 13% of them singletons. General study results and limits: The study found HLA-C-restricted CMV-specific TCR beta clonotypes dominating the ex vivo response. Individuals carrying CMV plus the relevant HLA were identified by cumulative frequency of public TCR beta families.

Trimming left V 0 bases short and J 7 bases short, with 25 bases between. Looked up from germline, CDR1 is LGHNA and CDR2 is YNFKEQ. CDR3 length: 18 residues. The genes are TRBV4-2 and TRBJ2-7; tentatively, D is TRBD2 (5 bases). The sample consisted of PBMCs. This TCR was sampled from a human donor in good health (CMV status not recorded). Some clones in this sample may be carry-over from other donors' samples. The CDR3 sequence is CASSQDPPGLAASGEQYF. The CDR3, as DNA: TGTGCCAGCAGCCAAGATCCCCCCGGTCTAGCCGCCAGTGGAGAGCAGTACTTC.